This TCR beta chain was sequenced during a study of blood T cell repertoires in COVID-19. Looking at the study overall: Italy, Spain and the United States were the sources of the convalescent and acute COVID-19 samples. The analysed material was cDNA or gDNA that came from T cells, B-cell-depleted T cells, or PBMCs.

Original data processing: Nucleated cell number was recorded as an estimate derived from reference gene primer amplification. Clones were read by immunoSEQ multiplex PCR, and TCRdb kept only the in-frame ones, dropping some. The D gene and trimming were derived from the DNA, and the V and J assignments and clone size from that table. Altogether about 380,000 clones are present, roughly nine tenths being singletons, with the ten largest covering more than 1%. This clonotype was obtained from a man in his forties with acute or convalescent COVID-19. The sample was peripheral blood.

Here the CDR3 DNA reads TGTGCCAGCAAGGTACAGGCGAACACCGGGGAGCTGTTTTTT. It translates to CASKVQANTGELFF. V gene TRBV11-2 combines with J gene TRBJ2-2; maybe TRBD1 (5 bases). The CDR3 totals 14 residues. Trimming cost V 7 bases and J 0 bases, with 9 bases left between them. The germline CDR1 and CDR2 sequences are SGHAT and FQNNGV. Drawing the rest from reference TRBV11-2 and TRBJ2-2, the complete variable domain is EAGVAQSPRYKIIEKRQSVAFWCNPISGHATLYWYQQILGQGPKLLIQFQNNGVVDDSQLPKDRFSAERLKGVDSTLKIQPAKLEDSAVYLCASKVQANTGELFFGEGSRLTVL.